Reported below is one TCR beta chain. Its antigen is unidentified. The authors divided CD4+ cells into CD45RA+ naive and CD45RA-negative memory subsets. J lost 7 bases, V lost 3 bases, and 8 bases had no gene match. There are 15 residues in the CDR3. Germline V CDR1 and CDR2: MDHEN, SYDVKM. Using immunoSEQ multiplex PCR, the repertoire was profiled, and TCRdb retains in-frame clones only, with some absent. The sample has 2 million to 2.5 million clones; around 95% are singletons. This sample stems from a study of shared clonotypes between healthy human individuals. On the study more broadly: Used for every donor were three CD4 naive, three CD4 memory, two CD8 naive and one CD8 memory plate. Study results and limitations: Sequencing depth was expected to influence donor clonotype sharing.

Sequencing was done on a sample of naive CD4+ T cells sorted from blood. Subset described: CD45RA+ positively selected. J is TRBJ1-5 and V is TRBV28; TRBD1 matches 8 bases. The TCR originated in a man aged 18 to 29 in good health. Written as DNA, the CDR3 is TGTGCCAGCAGTTTCCTGGACAGGGAGGACCAGCCCCAGCATTTT. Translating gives CASSFLDREDQPQHF. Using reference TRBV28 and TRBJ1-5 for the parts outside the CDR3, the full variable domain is DVKVTQSSRYLVKRTGEKVFLECVQDMDHENMFWYRQDPGLGLRLIYFSYDVKMKEKGDIPEGYSVSREKKERFSLILESASTNQTSMYLCASSFLDREDQPQHFGDGTRLSIL.